In its sample, the clone carrying this TCR beta chain was seen a few times. Antigen: not known. TCRdb re-called the 5' RACE reads with MiXCR, one entry per CDR3 protein. The table lists 120,000 to 150,000 distinct CDR3 sequences, 13% to 15% of them singletons. This entry comes from a study of T-cell memory formation after mild COVID-19. Notes on the study in general: For contracting clones, CD4+ ones sat mainly in CM and EM, CD8+ in EMRA. While clones contracting from day 15 to 85 were balanced between CD4 and CD8, later expanders leaned CD4+.

The CDR3 length is 15 residues. Trimming stripped 0 bases from V and 4 bases from J, with 11 bases between. Germline assignment: CDR1 MGHRA and CDR2 YSYEKL. The genes are TRBV4-1 and TRBJ2-3, with a tentative D call TRBD2 (5 bases). This clonotype was sampled from an adult woman who had mild COVID-19 (a few samples of this study predate the infection). Cell type and time point are not known. The source material was PBMCs or a T cell subset sorted from them (not recorded which). CDR3 sequence: CASSQDVAAADTQYF. CDR3 in DNA: TGCGCCAGCAGCCAAGACGTCGCAGCGGCAGATACGCAGTATTTT.